This TCR beta chain was found in a study of cytomegalovirus exposure and HLA in healthy donors. This PCR relied on a set of 60 Vbeta primers and 13 Jbeta primers. Assay: immunoSEQ multiplex PCR; the TCRdb copy retains only in-frame clones and omits some. The sample lists 150,000 to 200,000 clones; 80% to 85% were seen once. Whole-study findings and limits: Cytomegalovirus-associated TCR beta chains were listed, numbering some 170. It was reported that the classifier diagnosed cytomegalovirus status with high specificity and sensitivity in both the original and validation cohorts. In vitro, a few CMV-associated chains proved specific for CMV antigens. A later analysis by the authors found several of the most significant clusters apparently linked to common viral pathogens.

This CDR3 region has 16 residues. Germline V gives CDR1 MDHEN, CDR2 SYDVKM. The V gene end was trimmed by 5 bases and the J gene end by 9 bases; junction bases not matched to a gene: 13. Regarding this clone: Its antigen is currently unknown.

The V gene is TRBV28, the J gene TRBJ2-1; 10 nucleotides align to TRBD2. The source is a woman between 25 and 40 years old in good health and CMV-seronegative. Source material: PBMCs. CDR3 region: CASSVPLAGEYGEQFF. The CDR3 bases are TGTGCCAGCAGTGTCCCCCTAGCGGGGGAATATGGTGAGCAGTTCTTC.